This entry concerns a single TCR beta chain. This sample was taken from a study of blood T cell repertoires in COVID-19. Study summary: Samples representing acute and convalescent COVID-19 were sourced from the United States, Italy and Spain. In each case, the material was cDNA or gDNA derived from T cells, B-cell-depleted T cells, or PBMCs.

In the authors' workflow: Estimation of nucleated cell counts was performed using reference gene primer amplification. The table came from immunoSEQ multiplex PCR; TCRdb's copy has only in-frame clones and leaves some out. The D gene and trimming were derived from the DNA, and the V and J assignments and clone size from that table. The data hold about 300,000 clones, with about nine tenths observed a single time. This CDR3 has 17 amino acids. Germline trimming cut 2 bases from V and 0 bases from J; bases unmatched to any gene: 7. Per germline, CDR1 SGHKS and CDR2 YYEKEE (reference sequence). The specimen was peripheral blood. The TCR comes from a woman in her thirties who had recovered from COVID-19. The J gene is TRBJ2-7, the V gene TRBV5-5; 11 nucleotides match TRBD1. The CDR3 DNA sequence: TGTGCCAGCAGCTTCTCGTATGGACAGGGGGCCTCCTACGAGCAGTACTTC. Translating gives CASSFSYGQGASYEQYF.